The 31 T cell receptor beta chains below come from one sample, sequenced in a study of response to subunit inactivated influenza vaccine. A single record per CDR3 protein comes from TCRdb applying MiXCR to the RT-PCR reads. The table lists 500,000 or so distinct CDR3 sequences, 16% of them singletons. Source: CD4+ T cells sorted from PBMCs, taken around 25 months after vaccination. The receptors here all came from a man in his fifties or sixties who received an inactivated influenza vaccine.

This clonotype was detected a few times. This chain uses TRBV20-1 with TRBJ2-1; D not resolved. From germline, CDR1 is DFQATT and CDR2 SNEGSKA (reference sequence). V was trimmed by 0 bases and J by 6 bases, leaving 12 bases between them. The CDR3 totals 14 residues. This CDR3 reads CSAREDGISNEQFF. The CDR3 DNA sequence: TGCAGTGCTAGAGAGGACGGCATTTCCAATGAGCAGTTCTTC.

The V gene is TRBV11-2, the J gene TRBJ2-7; D possibly matches TRBD1 or TRBD2 (5 bases each). The CDR3 is made up of 13 amino acids. Deletions cut 5 bases from V and 7 bases from J, with 15 bases between. The germline CDR1 and CDR2 sequences are SGHAT and FQNNGV. CDR3 nucleotide sequence: TGTGCCAGCAGCCCTGGGACCCGAGGGGAGCAGTACTTC. Amino acid sequence: CASSPGTRGEQYF.

The sample holds a few counts of this clonotype. The chain has TRBV29-1 and TRBJ2-2; weak D call: TRBD1 (6 bases). This CDR3 is 13 amino acids long. Germline-derived CDR1 and CDR2 are SQVTM and ANQGSEA. Trimming pared 7 bases from V and 4 bases from J, leaving 13 bases between. CDR3 sequence: CSGSGDGTGELFF. Here the CDR3 DNA reads TGCAGCGGCTCAGGGGACGGCACCGGGGAGCTGTTTTTT.

This clonotype was recorded at least ten times. The chain employs TRBV7-2 and TRBJ2-2, with 15 bases aligning to TRBD2. The germline V gene has CDR1 SGHTA and CDR2 FQGNSA. This CDR3 is built from 15 residues. V dropped 6 bases and J dropped 6; count of bases not matched to a gene: 2. The CDR3 nucleotides read TGTGCCAGCAGGGGGACTAGCGGGAGGTCCGGGGAGCTGTTTTTT. Amino acids: CASRGTSGRSGELFF.

This chain connects TRBV20-1 to TRBJ2-5; TRBD1 matches at 9 bases. CDR3 size: 15 residues. V gave up 0 bases and J gave up 3 bases; unmatched junction bases: 5. The germline V gene encodes CDR1 DFQATT and CDR2 SNEGSKA (reference sequence). DNA of the CDR3: TGCAGTGCTAGAGATCCAAGGACAGGGGAAGAGACCCAGTACTTC. Translation: CSARDPRTGEETQYF.

This CDR3 reads CASSREGELFF. The CDR3 nucleotides are TGTGCCAGCAGCCGGGAGGGGGAGCTGTTTTTT. V gene TRBV7-2 combines with J gene TRBJ2-2; a weak D match, TRBD2 (6 bases). Looked up from germline, CDR1 is SGHTA and CDR2 is FQGNSA. The CDR3 extends over 11 amino acids. Between the trimmed V and J ends, which lost 5 bases and 8 bases, there was a span of 6 bases.

This chain uses TRBV6-2 or TRBV6-3 with TRBJ1-1; no definite D call. Trimming removed 0 bases from V and 4 bases from J, with 12 bases in between. The CDR3 runs to 15 residues. CDR1 MNHEY and CDR2 SVGEGT come from the germline V gene. This chain's CDR3 is CASSYSRGVATEAFF. CDR3 bases: TGTGCCAGCAGTTACTCCCGTGGGGTAGCCACTGAAGCTTTCTTT.

V usage is TRBV29-1 and J usage is TRBJ2-1; D remains unclear. The CDR3 runs 10 residues. V shed 4 bases and J shed 9 bases, with 7 bases lying between them. CDR1 SQVTM and CDR2 ANQGSEA come from the germline V gene. CDR3 protein: CSVVRVEQFF. DNA for the CDR3: TGCAGCGTTGTTAGGGTTGAGCAGTTCTTC.

V and J are TRBV5-1 and TRBJ2-3; 8 positions agree with TRBD2. Germline V gene lookup returns CDR1 SGHRS and CDR2 YFSETQ. V lost 5 bases, J lost 3 bases, and 8 bases stayed unmatched. The CDR3 runs to 15 residues. CDR3 nucleotides: TGCGCCAGCAGGTCAACCGGGACTAGGACAGATACGCAGTATTTT. It yields the protein CASRSTGTRTDTQYF. The whole variable domain, remainder taken from reference TRBV5-1 and TRBJ2-3, is KAGVTQTPRYLIKTRGQQVTLSCSPISGHRSVSWYQQTPGQGLQFLFEYFSETQRNKGNFPGRFSGRQFSNSRSEMNVSTLELGDSALYLCASRSTGTRTDTQYFGPGTRLTVL.

The sample holds a few counts of this clonotype. The chain has TRBV19 and TRBJ2-7; 12 nucleotides line up with TRBD2. Germline assignment: CDR1 LNHDA and CDR2 SQIVND (reference sequence). The J segment lost 8 bases and the V segment lost 5 bases, leaving 10 bases of the junction unmatched. The CDR3 loop spans 15 amino acids. CDR3 region: CASSEPTSGSGKQYF. CDR3 in DNA: TGTGCCAGTAGTGAACCGACTAGCGGGAGTGGTAAGCAGTACTTC.

The chain recombines TRBV6-1 with TRBJ2-2; a weak D match, TRBD2 (5 bases). Deletions cut 4 bases from V and 7 bases from J, with 13 bases between. The CDR3 spans 14 residues. Germline V gene lookup returns CDR1 MNHNS and CDR2 SASEGT. CDR3 coding DNA: TGTGCCAGCAGTGGCCTGAGCGGCATCGGGGAGCTGTTTTTT. Translation gives CASSGLSGIGELFF.

This clonotype has a handful of counts. The chain recombines TRBV24-1 with TRBJ2-1; no clear D gene. The germline gives CDR1 KGHDR, CDR2 SFDVKD. CDR3 length: 16 residues. V lost 0 bases and J 0 bases, leaving 8 bases between the germline ends. CDR3 protein: CATSDLSASSYNEQFF. CDR3 nucleotide sequence: TGTGCCACCAGTGATTTGTCAGCGAGCTCCTACAATGAGCAGTTCTTC.

Many counts were recorded for this clonotype. The chain recombines TRBV12-3 or TRBV12-4 with TRBJ1-1; D not certain. V lost 0 bases, J lost 1 base, and 3 bases lay in between. The CDR3 has 13 residues. The CDR3 bases are TGTGCCAGCAGTTTAGCTGGGAACACTGAAGCTTTCTTT. Protein sequence: CASSLAGNTEAFF.

This clonotype was recorded many times. V usage is TRBV7-2 and J usage is TRBJ1-1; no firm D call. With 4 bases removed from V and 8 bases from J, the gap between germline ends came to 14 bases. The CDR3 runs to 13 residues. Germline V CDR1 and CDR2: SGHTA, FQGNSA. The CDR3, as DNA: TGTGCCAGCAGCTCTTCACGACGAGGCGAAGCTTTCTTT. The encoded protein is CASSSSRRGEAFF.

This clonotype was found a few times. The rearrangement uses TRBV5-1 and TRBJ2-5, with 9 bases that match TRBD2. The CDR3 is 17 amino acids. Looked up from germline, CDR1 is SGHRS and CDR2 is YFSETQ. The junction had 14 bases not matched to a gene; V was cut back by 1 base and J by 7 bases. In DNA form, the CDR3 reads TGCGCCAGCAGCTTGCCCGGTATAGCGGGGGCCCGTTCGACCCAGTACTTC. Protein product: CASSLPGIAGARSTQYF.

This chain connects TRBV29-1 to TRBJ2-1; 7 bases map to TRBD1. The CDR3 spans 14 residues. From germline, CDR1 is SQVTM and CDR2 ANQGSEA. V dropped 5 bases and J dropped 5; count of bases not matched to a gene: 9. Here the CDR3 DNA reads TGCAGCGTTTCTCGGGACAGAGCTGACAATGAGCAGTTCTTC. It translates to CSVSRDRADNEQFF.

This clonotype was picked up a small number of times. The rearrangement uses TRBV9 and TRBJ2-3, with D perhaps TRBD2 (5 bases). Trimming pared 3 bases from V and 6 bases from J, leaving 11 bases between. CDR1 is SGDLS, CDR2 YYNGEE, per germline. This CDR3 has 13 amino acids. For the CDR3, the DNA is TGTGCCAGCAGCGCAGGACTCCCCGATACGCAGTATTTT. Its translation is CASSAGLPDTQYF.

This clonotype was seen only a few times. V gene TRBV28 combines with J gene TRBJ2-4, with D tentatively TRBD1 (6 bases). V was trimmed by 1 base and J by 0 bases, leaving 13 bases between them. CDR3 size: 17 residues. The germline V gene has CDR1 MDHEN and CDR2 SYDVKM. The chain's CDR3 is CASSLYRDIKAKNIQYF. The CDR3 DNA reads TGTGCCAGCAGTTTATATCGGGACATCAAAGCCAAAAACATTCAGTACTTC.

This clonotype came up a few times. The chain couples TRBV3-1 to TRBJ2-7; no reliable D call. Trimming removed 2 bases from V and 6 bases from J, with 8 bases in between. CDR1 is LGHDT, CDR2 YNNKEL, per germline (reference sequence). This CDR3 comprises 12 residues. CDR3 amino acids: CASSQRQSEQYF. The CDR3 nucleotides read TGTGCCAGCAGCCAACGTCAGAGCGAGCAGTACTTC.

The chain links TRBV11-2 to TRBJ2-7; 11 nucleotides line up with TRBD1. Germline values: CDR1 SGHAT, CDR2 FQNNGV. This CDR3 contains 15 residues. Unmatched junction bases numbered 7, after V lost 5 bases and J lost 4 bases. The CDR3 coding sequence is TGTGCCAGCAGCCTCGGACAGGGGGCGAGGTACGAGCAGTACTTC. Translating gives CASSLGQGARYEQYF.

This clonotype was found a few times. The rearrangement links TRBV20-1 to TRBJ2-2, with TRBD2 matching over 7 bases. The V gene's germline CDR1 is DFQATT and CDR2 SNEGSKA (reference sequence). The CDR3 has 13 amino acids. Germline trimming cut 7 bases from V and 7 bases from J; bases unmatched to any gene: 9. This chain's CDR3 is CSVAGEGDGELFF. CDR3 bases: TGCAGTGTTGCGGGAGAAGGTGACGGGGAGCTGTTTTTT.

This clonotype was counted a few times. The J gene is TRBJ2-7, the V gene TRBV12-3 or TRBV12-4; the match to TRBD1 covers 8 bases. The trim removed 8 bases at V and 6 bases at J, leaving 12 bases unmatched. The CDR3 runs to 14 residues. The CDR3 here is CASQGQAPIGEQYF. The CDR3 nucleotides read TGTGCCAGCCAGGGACAGGCGCCTATTGGCGAGCAGTACTTC.

This clonotype was observed a handful of times. The CDR3 region is CASSPTPSRLCEGETQYF. CDR3 bases: TGTGCCAGCAGCCCTACTCCTTCACGACTCTGTGAGGGGGAGACCCAGTACTTC. V gene TRBV7-4 combines with J gene TRBJ2-5, with D perhaps being TRBD1 or TRBD2 (5 bases each). Germline V gene lookup returns CDR1 SGHVT and CDR2 SQSDAQ. V lost 5 bases and J 5 bases, leaving 27 bases between the germline ends. The CDR3 has 18 residues. Together with reference TRBV7-4 and TRBJ2-5, the CDR3 gives the full variable domain: GAGVSQSPRYKVAKRGRDVALRCDSISGHVTLYWYRQTLGQGSEVLTYSQSDAQRDKSGRPSGRFSAERPERSVSTLKIQRTEQGDSAVYLCASSPTPSRLCEGETQYFGPGTRLLVL.

The rearrangement joins TRBV20-1 to TRBJ2-1; TRBD2 is a possible D gene (6 bases). Trimming took 2 bases from V and 5 from J, leaving 19 bases between them. The CDR3 totals 16 residues. CDR1 and CDR2 (germline): DFQATT, SNEGSKA (reference sequence). In nucleotides, the CDR3 is TGCAGTGCTAGAAAGGCGGGACTGAACTTTAACAATGAGCAGTTCTTC. This codes for CSARKAGLNFNNEQFF.

This clonotype was observed a few times. The chain uses TRBV12-3 or TRBV12-4 and TRBJ2-1; 9 nucleotides agree with TRBD1. This CDR3 comprises 15 residues. V trimming: 6 bases; J trimming: 0 bases; junction bases outside the gene matches: 3. The CDR3 DNA reads as TGTGCCAGCAGAACGACAGGGGGCTCCTACAATGAGCAGTTCTTC. Translating gives CASRTTGGSYNEQFF.

The chain recombines TRBV9 with TRBJ1-6; D is uncertain. This CDR3 is built from 15 residues. Germline assignment: CDR1 SGDLS and CDR2 YYNGEE. V lost 0 bases and J lost 7, with 11 bases in between. CDR3 in DNA: TGTGCCAGCAGCGTAGGGGGTACAGCGAATTCACCCCTCCACTTT. Translated: CASSVGGTANSPLHF.

This chain joins TRBV7-2 and TRBJ2-5, with D maybe TRBD2 (7 bases). CDR3 length: 15 amino acids. Germline V gene data show CDR1 as SGHTA and CDR2 as FQGNSA. V was pared by 4 bases and J by 6 bases, with 18 bases between. The CDR3 loop reads CASSSGAWRGQTQYF. The CDR3 coding sequence is TGTGCCAGCAGCTCGGGGGCGTGGCGGGGGCAGACCCAGTACTTC. The variable domain in full, completed from reference TRBV7-2 and TRBJ2-5, reads GAGVSQSPSNKVTEKGKDVELRCDPISGHTALYWYRQSLGQGLEFLIYFQGNSAPDKSGLPSDRFSAERTGGSVSTLTIQRTQQEDSAVYLCASSSGAWRGQTQYFGPGTRLLVL.

There are many counts of this clonotype. The rearrangement links TRBV12-3 or TRBV12-4 to TRBJ1-2, with a possible D match to TRBD1 (6 bases). V shed 5 bases and J shed 4 bases, with 8 bases lying between them. The CDR3 consists of 12 residues. This chain's CDR3 is CASSLQGYGYTF. The CDR3 DNA reads as TGTGCCAGCAGTCTACAGGGCTATGGCTACACCTTC.

With regard to this clonotype: Mismatch with germline at one junction end may stem from a read error. The J gene is TRBJ2-1, the V gene TRBV14, with 15 bases matching TRBD2. The CDR3 is 13 amino acids. Germline CDR1 reads SGHDN; CDR2 reads FVKESK. The CDR3 protein is CASSQAGTSGRTF. The CDR3 DNA sequence: TGTGCCAGCAGCCAAGCCGGGACTAGCGGGAGGACATTC.

This clonotype has a handful of counts. The chain recombines TRBV5-1 with TRBJ2-3; D is ambiguous. The CDR3 runs to 13 residues. CDR1 is SGHRS, CDR2 YFSETQ, per germline. Trimming pared 0 bases from V and 6 bases from J, leaving 8 bases between. CDR3 DNA: TGCGCCAGCAGCTTGGACAGTGAGGATACGCAGTATTTT. This translates into CASSLDSEDTQYF.

In DNA form, the CDR3 reads TGTGCCAGCACCCCCCCGGGACAGGCGGCCACCGGGGAGCTGTTTTTT. Its protein product is CASTPPGQAATGELFF. V gene TRBV21-1 combines with J gene TRBJ2-2; the D segment call TRBD1 is taken from the table without a DNA check. TRBV21-1 corresponds to a pseudogene. This CDR3 region has 16 residues.